The following is a T cell receptor beta chain sequence with its context. The method was immunoSEQ multiplex PCR; TCRdb's version includes in-frame clones alone and lacks a portion of them. Here the sample spans about 97,000 clones, over 85% being singletons. These data come from a study of technical replicates of blood from several donors. The source material was T cells isolated from PBMCs. This clonotype originated in a human donor in good health.

The CDR3, as DNA: TGTGCCAGCGGAGGAAGCGGACGGATGAACACTGAAGCTTTCTTT. Amino acids: CASGGSGRMNTEAFF. The chain employs TRBV27 and TRBJ1-1; D ambiguous. V gave up 8 bases and J gave up 0 bases, with 16 bases separating them. CDR1 and CDR2 from the germline V gene are MNHEY and SMNVEV (reference sequence). The CDR3 runs 15 residues.